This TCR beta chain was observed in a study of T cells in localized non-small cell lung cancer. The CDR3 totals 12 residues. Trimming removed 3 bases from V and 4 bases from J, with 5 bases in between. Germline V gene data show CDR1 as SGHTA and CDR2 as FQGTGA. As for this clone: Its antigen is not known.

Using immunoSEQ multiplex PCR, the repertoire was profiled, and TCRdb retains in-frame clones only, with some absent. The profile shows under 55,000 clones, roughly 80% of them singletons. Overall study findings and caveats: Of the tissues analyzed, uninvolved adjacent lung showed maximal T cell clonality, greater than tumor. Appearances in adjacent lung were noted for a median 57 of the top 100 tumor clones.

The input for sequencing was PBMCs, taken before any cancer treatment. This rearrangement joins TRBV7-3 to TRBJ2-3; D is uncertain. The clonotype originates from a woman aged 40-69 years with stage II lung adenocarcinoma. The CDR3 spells CASSFVADTQYF. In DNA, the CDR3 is TGTGCCAGCAGCTTTGTCGCAGATACGCAGTATTTT.